The 25 T cell receptor beta chains below all came from one sample that was sequenced in a study of T cell responses to AZD1222 COVID-19 vaccine. Profiled with immunoSEQ multiplex PCR; TCRdb holds only in-frame clones, not every one. The table shows 30,000 to 35,000 clones, with under 90% occurring only once. Specimen: peripheral blood, collected 28 days after the second AZD1222 dose. Receptor source: an adult who received the AZD1222 COVID-19 vaccine.

V is TRBV7-2 and J is TRBJ2-1; D is unclear. The length of the CDR3 is 15 residues. V gave up 1 base and J gave up 6 bases, with 13 bases separating them. Germline CDR1 and CDR2: SGHTA and FQGNSA. CDR3 DNA: TGTGCCAGCAGCTTAGGGACCCTCCTCAGCAATGAGCAGTTCTTC. Translating gives CASSLGTLLSNEQFF. Together with reference TRBV7-2 and TRBJ2-1, the CDR3 gives the full variable domain: GAGVSQSPSNKVTEKGKDVELRCDPISGHTALYWYRQSLGQGLEFLIYFQGNSAPDKSGLPSDRFSAERTGGSVSTLTIQRTQQEDSAVYLCASSLGTLLSNEQFFGPGTRLTVL.

The CDR3 region has the DNA TGCAGCGCGATGGGACTAGCGGGAGCAGATACGCAGTATTTT. Its translation is CSAMGLAGADTQYF. The chain is built from TRBV29-1 and TRBJ2-3, with 14 bases aligning to TRBD2. The J segment lost 4 bases and the V segment lost 7 bases, leaving 4 bases of the junction unmatched. The CDR3 runs to 14 residues. CDR1 and CDR2 (germline): SQVTM, ANQGSEA.

This chain joins TRBV2 and TRBJ2-1; 8 positions agree with TRBD1. The V gene end was trimmed by 10 bases and the J gene end by 4 bases; junction bases not matched to a gene: 12. The CDR3 is 15 residues long. From germline, CDR1 is SNHLY and CDR2 FYNNEI. Here the CDR3 reads CATRGGTGQYNEQFF. CDR3 nucleotides: TGTGCCACACGAGGGGGGACAGGTCAGTACAATGAGCAGTTCTTC.

The gene calls are TRBV7-6 and TRBJ2-3; D gene unclear. Trimming pared 0 bases from V and 0 bases from J, leaving 16 bases between. This CDR3 region has 18 residues. Germline V gene lookup returns CDR1 SGHVS and CDR2 FNYEAQ. DNA of the CDR3: TGTGCCAGCAGCTTAGCACCCGCGGTTATGTCTAGCACAGATACGCAGTATTTT. This gives the protein CASSLAPAVMSSTDTQYF. Filled out from reference TRBV7-6 and TRBJ2-3, the complete variable domain reads GAGVSQSPRYKVTKRGQDVALRCDPISGHVSLYWYRQALGQGPEFLTYFNYEAQQDKSGLPNDRFSAERPEGSISTLTIQRTEQRDSAMYRCASSLAPAVMSSTDTQYFGPGTRLTVL.

CDR3 loop: CASTAVRAAEKLFF. In DNA form, the CDR3 reads TGTGCCAGCACAGCGGTGAGGGCCGCTGAAAAACTGTTTTTT. This rearrangement joins TRBV2 to TRBJ1-4; D unclear. There are 14 residues in the CDR3. Germline CDR1 is SNHLY and CDR2 is FYNNEI. Trimming removed 7 bases from V and 7 bases from J, with 16 bases in between.

This clone has just one count. This chain joins TRBV3-1 (or the pseudogene TRBV3-2) and TRBJ2-4, with TRBD1 matching 9 bases. V was clipped by 4 bases and J by 16 bases; unmatched bases: 11. The germline gives CDR1 LGHDT, CDR2 YNNKEL (reference sequence). The CDR3 consists of 13 residues. CDR3 DNA: TGTGCCAGCAGCCCTGGGACAGGGCGAAAAGATTACTTC. This encodes CASSPGTGRKDYF.

The V gene is TRBV3-1 (or the pseudogene TRBV3-2), the J gene TRBJ1-6; 9 bases align to TRBD1. Per the germline V gene, CDR1 is LGHDT and CDR2 is YNNKEL (reference sequence). The CDR3 runs 15 residues. V gave up 4 bases and J gave up 7 bases; unmatched junction bases: 5. The CDR3, as DNA: TGTGCCAGCAGCCTCCGGGACAGGGCCAATTCACCCCTCCACTTT. Its translation is CASSLRDRANSPLHF.

This chain links TRBV5-5 with TRBJ2-4; the D is unclear. Germline CDR1 and CDR2: SGHKS and YYEKEE (reference sequence). The CDR3 loop spans 14 amino acids. The V and J ends lost 2 bases and 7 bases respectively, with 13 bases between them. DNA for the CDR3: TGTGCCAGCAGCTTAGACGTCCAAGGGAACATTCAGTACTTC. Its translation: CASSLDVQGNIQYF.

This clone is termed medium-sized. The chain joins TRBV2 to TRBJ1-6; D remains unclear. This CDR3 is built from 14 residues. CDR1 SNHLY and CDR2 FYNNEI come from the germline V gene. The germline V and J ends were trimmed by 1 base and 8 bases, with 9 bases remaining between them. The CDR3 DNA is TGTGCCAGCAGTGAAGAGGGCAGCTATTCACCCCTCCACTTT. Its translation is CASSEEGSYSPLHF.

Here the CDR3 DNA reads TGTGCCAGCAACCTCAAGTCTAAGGGGATTAATGAAAAACTGTTTTTT. This gives the protein CASNLKSKGINEKLFF. The gene calls are TRBV21-1 and TRBJ1-4; the D call in the table, TRBD1, was not verified against the DNA. TRBV21-1 is an annotated pseudogene. The CDR3 extends over 16 amino acids.

The gene calls are TRBV2 and TRBJ1-5, with D perhaps matching TRBD1 (6 bases). Between the trimmed V and J ends, which lost 7 bases and 0 bases, there was a span of 10 bases. Germline values: CDR1 SNHLY, CDR2 FYNNEI. CDR3 length: 14 residues. This CDR3 is CASTWTDSNQPQHF. The CDR3 DNA sequence: TGTGCCAGCACCTGGACAGATAGCAATCAGCCCCAGCATTTT.

The V and J genes are TRBV2 and TRBJ1-5; 9 bases agree with TRBD1. CDR3 length: 15 residues. J was trimmed by 6 bases and V by 5 bases; bases with no gene match: 8. Germline V gene data show CDR1 as SNHLY and CDR2 as FYNNEI. The CDR3 here is CASSNDRGNAQPQHF. The CDR3, as DNA: TGTGCCAGCAGTAATGACAGGGGGAATGCTCAGCCCCAGCATTTT.

In its sample, this clone was seen a few times. The rearrangement links TRBV7-8 to TRBJ1-1; tentative D call: TRBD1 (5 bases). The V gene's germline CDR1 is SGHVS and CDR2 FQNEAQ. V was clipped by 1 base and J by 2 bases, with 8 bases between them. CDR3 length: 14 amino acids. The CDR3 coding sequence is TGTGCCAGCAGCTTAGAGAGGGGTAACACTGAAGCTTTCTTT. Residues: CASSLERGNTEAFF.

The chain couples TRBV3-1 (or the pseudogene TRBV3-2) to TRBJ1-3; no clear D gene. CDR1 is LGHDT and CDR2 is YNNKEL in the germline V gene (reference sequence). The CDR3 totals 16 residues. V lost 0 bases to trimming and J lost 2 bases, with 11 bases between them. The CDR3 loop reads CASSQDGGIPGNTIYF. The CDR3 DNA reads as TGTGCCAGCAGCCAAGATGGTGGGATTCCTGGAAACACCATATATTTT.

The V call is TRBV7-8, the J call TRBJ1-1; TRBD1 is a possible D gene (6 bases). The V end lost 2 bases, the J end lost 3 bases, and 7 bases lay between the germline ends. The CDR3 runs 13 residues. Germline V CDR1 and CDR2: SGHVS, FQNEAQ. CDR3 amino acids: CASSLQGYTEAFF. For the CDR3, the DNA is TGTGCCAGCAGCTTACAGGGGTACACTGAAGCTTTCTTT.

This sequence joins TRBV2 and TRBJ2-7, with D perhaps TRBD1 or TRBD2 (6 bases each). The CDR3 is 15 residues long. Germline V gives CDR1 SNHLY, CDR2 FYNNEI. V lost 4 bases to trimming and J lost 4 bases, with 17 bases between them. This chain's CDR3 is CASSAPGASRYEQYF. CDR3 DNA sequence: TGTGCCAGCAGTGCGCCGGGGGCCTCAAGGTACGAGCAGTACTTC.

The chain couples TRBV7-2 to TRBJ1-4; TRBD1 matches 8 bases. Germline V gene lookup returns CDR1 SGHTA and CDR2 FQGNSA. The length of the CDR3 is 15 residues. V lost 3 bases, J lost 8 bases, and 8 bases stayed unmatched. The CDR3 spells CASSFFGQGREKLFF. The CDR3 nucleotides are TGTGCCAGCAGCTTCTTCGGACAGGGACGGGAAAAACTGTTTTTT.

The chain couples TRBV28 to TRBJ1-2; 7 positions agree with TRBD1. CDR3 size: 14 residues. The germline CDR1 and CDR2 sequences are MDHEN and SYDVKM. Unmatched junction bases numbered 12, after V lost 7 bases and J lost 7 bases. This chain's CDR3 is CASTGGDSLVGYTF. The CDR3 region has the DNA TGTGCCAGCACCGGAGGGGACAGCCTCGTTGGCTACACCTTC.

The genes are TRBV6-1 and TRBJ2-1; 7 positions agree with TRBD2. Trimming took 2 bases from V and 8 from J; bases not matched to a gene: 9. Germline assignment: CDR1 MNHNS and CDR2 SASEGT. The CDR3 contains 15 residues. The CDR3 region is CASSEIWASGYEQFF. The DNA for the CDR3 is TGTGCCAGCAGTGAAATCTGGGCTAGCGGATATGAGCAGTTCTTC.

This chain joins TRBV30 and TRBJ2-1; TRBD2 is a possible D gene (6 bases). Germline V gene lookup returns CDR1 GTSNPN and CDR2 SVGIG (reference sequence). The CDR3 is 13 amino acids. Trimming shortened V by 2 bases and J by 9 bases, and 14 bases separated the two germline ends. CDR3 bases: TGTGCCTGGAGTCGGGGTGGAGGGGCTGAGCAGTTCTTC. Translated: CAWSRGGGAEQFF.

This sequence joins TRBV19 and TRBJ2-3, with D unclear. CDR3 length equals 15 residues. The germline V gene encodes CDR1 LNHDA and CDR2 SQIVND (reference sequence). The V gene lost 4 bases and the J gene lost 5 bases, with 16 bases spanning the gap. The CDR3 here is CASSTDVQRVDTQYF. Written as DNA, the CDR3 is TGTGCCAGTAGTACGGACGTCCAACGGGTAGATACGCAGTATTTT.

This clone showed up just once. V is TRBV9 and J is TRBJ1-1; 7 bases fit TRBD1. The CDR3 runs to 14 residues. The germline CDR1 and CDR2 sequences are SGDLS and YYNGEE. Unmatched junction bases numbered 5, after V lost 1 base and J lost 5 bases. The CDR3 region has the DNA TGTGCCAGCAGCGTAAGCAGGGGGGATACTGAAGCTTTCTTT. This codes for CASSVSRGDTEAFF.

The chain carries TRBV11-2 and TRBJ2-3; D not certain. The CDR3 has 16 amino acids. Germline values: CDR1 SGHAT, CDR2 FQNNGV. V was shortened by 2 bases and J by 0 bases, with 12 bases between the two germline ends. The CDR3 DNA sequence: TGTGCCAGCAGCTTATCGGGTGGCACTAGCACAGATACGCAGTATTTT. Translating it yields CASSLSGGTSTDTQYF.

The chain recombines TRBV2 with TRBJ1-4, with D possibly TRBD1 on 6 matching bases. The ends were cut back, 6 bases at V and 5 bases at J, with 13 bases in the middle. Germline V CDR1 and CDR2: SNHLY, FYNNEI. The CDR3 consists of 14 residues. The CDR3: CASSVQGRNEKLFF. The CDR3 region has the DNA TGTGCCAGCAGCGTACAGGGAAGAAATGAAAAACTGTTTTTT. Complete variable domain (other parts from reference TRBV2 and TRBJ1-4): EPEVTQTPSHQVTQMGQEVILRCVPISNHLYFYWYRQILGQKVEFLVSFYNNEISEKSEIFDDQFSVERPDGSNFTLKIRSTKLEDSAMYFCASSVQGRNEKLFFGSGTQLSVL.

The V gene is TRBV2, the J gene TRBJ1-1; 7 nucleotides align to TRBD1. Germline values: CDR1 SNHLY, CDR2 FYNNEI. Trimming cost V 6 bases and J 1 base; bases outside gene matches: 5. CDR3 length: 14 amino acids. Written as DNA, the CDR3 is TGTGCCAGCAGGAGGACAGGCGAGAACACTGAAGCTTTCTTT. Translated: CASRRTGENTEAFF. The full variable domain, its missing parts supplied by reference TRBV2 and TRBJ1-1, is EPEVTQTPSHQVTQMGQEVILRCVPISNHLYFYWYRQILGQKVEFLVSFYNNEISEKSEIFDDQFSVERPDGSNFTLKIRSTKLEDSAMYFCASRRTGENTEAFFGQGTRLTVV.